One and the same sample provided the 16 T cell receptor beta chains below, sequenced in a study of T cells in Graves' hyperthyroidism and ophthalmopathy. TCR beta CDR3 regions were amplified from RNA. The primer set for the first-round RT-PCR of the TCR CDR3 was HTBI. In TCRdb, the multiplex PCR reads were re-called with MiXCR into one record per CDR3 protein. The sample consists of fewer than 750,000 distinct CDR3 sequences, roughly 14% of them appearing once. Sample: blood. Receptor source: a woman aged 40 to 50 with Graves' ophthalmopathy.

This clonotype was seen repeatedly, ten times or more. V gene TRBV28 combines with J gene TRBJ2-5, with 7 bases matching TRBD2. Germline V CDR1 and CDR2: MDHEN, SYDVKM. The CDR3 runs to 15 residues. J gave up 9 bases and V 5 bases, and 15 bases lay outside the gene matches. CDR3 DNA sequence: TGTGCCAGCAGTCCCCAACGTCGCGTACGGGGGGCCCAGTACTTC. It is translated as CASSPQRRVRGAQYF.

This clonotype was detected ten times or more. V usage is TRBV28 and J usage is TRBJ1-3, with D possibly TRBD1 on 5 matching bases. The germline V and J ends were trimmed by 7 bases and 0 bases, with 16 bases remaining between them. The CDR3 sequence is 16 residues long. Germline assignment: CDR1 MDHEN and CDR2 SYDVKM. The CDR3 spells CASTSPGVPSGNTIYF. CDR3 in DNA: TGTGCCAGCACCTCTCCGGGGGTACCCTCTGGAAACACCATATATTTT.

This clonotype was observed many times. The chain combines TRBV10-3 with TRBJ2-7; D is undetermined. Germline lookup yields CDR1 ENHRY and CDR2 SYGVKD. CDR3 length: 13 amino acids. Trimming removed 3 bases at V and 0 bases at J, with 6 bases between. The CDR3 here is CAISDQSSYEQYF. The CDR3 nucleotides are TGTGCCATCAGTGATCAAAGCTCCTACGAGCAGTACTTC.

This clonotype appeared many times. The CDR3 here is CASSFSSAYGYTF. In DNA, the CDR3 is TGTGCCAGCAGTTTCAGTTCAGCCTATGGCTACACCTTC. The rearrangement joins TRBV27 to TRBJ1-2; D remains ambiguous. In germline, CDR1 is MNHEY, CDR2 SMNVEV (reference sequence). There are 13 residues in the CDR3. Trimming stripped 3 bases from V and 4 bases from J, with 9 bases between.

In this sample, this clonotype turned up many times. The chain joins TRBV28 to TRBJ1-5; D gene ambiguous. Between the trimmed V and J ends, which lost 2 bases and 2 bases, there was a span of 13 bases. There are 16 residues in the CDR3. Germline V CDR1 and CDR2: MDHEN, SYDVKM. CDR3 in DNA: TGTGCCAGCAGTTTACCCCGGAGTAGGGGCAATCAGCCCCAGCATTTT. This codes for CASSLPRSRGNQPQHF.

CDR3 DNA sequence: TGTGCCAGTAGTATAACCCTTTATGCAGGGGAGGAAGCTTTCTTT. Amino acid sequence: CASSITLYAGEEAFF. V gene TRBV19 combines with J gene TRBJ1-1; the D gene is possibly TRBD1 (6 bases). This CDR3 spans 15 amino acids. The germline V gene encodes CDR1 LNHDA and CDR2 SQIVND (reference sequence). V was pared by 2 bases and J by 8 bases, with 18 bases between.

The table lists this clonotype with many counts. This chain links TRBV7-9 with TRBJ1-5; no clear D gene. The germline gives CDR1 SEHNR, CDR2 FQNEAQ (reference sequence). V was cut by 3 bases and J by 7 bases, with 7 bases left in between. This CDR3 region has 12 residues. CDR3 sequence reads: CASSFGVQPQHF. CDR3 nucleotides: TGTGCCAGCAGCTTTGGGGTCCAGCCCCAGCATTTT.

This clonotype was recorded many times. The chain has TRBV29-1 and TRBJ2-3; perhaps TRBD1 as D (5 bases). The germline V and J ends were trimmed by 3 bases and 0 bases, with 13 bases remaining between them. The length of the CDR3 is 15 residues. Germline CDR1 SQVTM, CDR2 ANQGSEA. Here the CDR3 DNA reads TGCAGCGTTGAGATGGGTGGGGCTAGCACAGATACGCAGTATTTT. It encodes CSVEMGGASTDTQYF.

A note on this clonotype: Being one base from a much bigger clone, this may be a read error. The chain uses TRBV7-2 and TRBJ2-5; the match to TRBD2 covers 7 bases. TRBJ2-1 matches the DNA end more closely, so the J call is doubtful. This CDR3 is 14 amino acids long. Germline V CDR1 and CDR2: SGHTA, FQGNSA. This chain's CDR3 is CASSSRDYPETQFF. CDR3 sequence (DNA): TGTGCCAGCAGCTCCCGGGACTACCCTGAGACCCAGTTCTTC.

In its sample, this clonotype was seen many times. V usage is TRBV29-1 and J usage is TRBJ2-7; D is unclear. Germline V gives CDR1 SQVTM, CDR2 ANQGSEA. The CDR3 consists of 11 residues. Trimming removed 6 bases from V and 3 bases from J, with 9 bases in between. CDR3 sequence reads: CSVRTNYEQYF. CDR3 DNA sequence: TGCAGCGTGAGGACCAACTACGAGCAGTACTTC.

The chain uses TRBV2 and TRBJ1-3; no clear D. V shed 3 bases and J shed 2 bases, with 14 bases lying between them. The CDR3 is 16 residues long. Germline CDR1 and CDR2: SNHLY and FYNNEI. CDR3 nucleotide sequence: TGTGCCAGCAGTGACCGCCCCAGCTCCCCTGGAAACACCATATATTTT. It is translated as CASSDRPSSPGNTIYF.

This clonotype was counted ten times or more. The V call is TRBV6-2 or TRBV6-3, the J call TRBJ2-5, with D perhaps matching TRBD2 (5 bases). The CDR3 sequence is 14 residues long. Per germline, CDR1 MNHEY and CDR2 SVGEGT. The V end was cut by 5 bases, the J end by 5 bases, with 15 bases between. CDR3 DNA sequence: TGTGCCAGCAGTACCCCTCAGAGGAGGGAGACCCAGTACTTC. This sequence encodes CASSTPQRRETQYF.

This chain connects TRBV9 to TRBJ1-5; tentatively, D is TRBD1 (5 bases). Germline assignment: CDR1 SGDLS and CDR2 YYNGEE. With 0 bases removed from V and 6 bases from J, the gap between germline ends came to 10 bases. There are 14 residues in the CDR3. CDR3 in DNA: TGTGCCAGCAGCGTAGACGCCAGGGTTCAGCCCCAGCATTTT. This codes for CASSVDARVQPQHF.

Ten or more counts support this clonotype. V is TRBV6-5 and J is TRBJ2-1; no firm D call. Trimming took 7 bases from V and 9 from J, leaving 16 bases between them. The CDR3 sequence is 13 residues long. CDR1 and CDR2 from the germline V gene are MNHEY and SVGAGI. The CDR3 is CASTLDGLVEQFF. The CDR3, as DNA: TGTGCCAGCACGCTCGACGGCCTCGTTGAGCAGTTCTTC.

This clonotype was recorded many times. This CDR3 is CASLTYRRQETQYF. DNA for the CDR3: TGTGCCAGCCTGACCTACAGACGCCAAGAGACCCAGTACTTC. The chain couples TRBV19 to TRBJ2-5; D unresolved. The CDR3 has 14 residues. Trimming removed 9 bases at V and 1 base at J, with 15 bases between. The germline gives CDR1 LNHDA, CDR2 SQIVND (reference sequence).

This clonotype was seen repeatedly, ten times or more. The genes are TRBV12-5 and TRBJ1-1; D not certain. Trimming removed 2 bases from V and 2 bases from J, with 6 bases in between. Per germline, CDR1 LGHNT and CDR2 FRNRAP. The CDR3 consists of 13 residues. Here the CDR3 reads CASGLFINTEAFF. CDR3 DNA sequence: TGTGCTAGTGGTTTGTTCATCAACACTGAAGCTTTCTTT.